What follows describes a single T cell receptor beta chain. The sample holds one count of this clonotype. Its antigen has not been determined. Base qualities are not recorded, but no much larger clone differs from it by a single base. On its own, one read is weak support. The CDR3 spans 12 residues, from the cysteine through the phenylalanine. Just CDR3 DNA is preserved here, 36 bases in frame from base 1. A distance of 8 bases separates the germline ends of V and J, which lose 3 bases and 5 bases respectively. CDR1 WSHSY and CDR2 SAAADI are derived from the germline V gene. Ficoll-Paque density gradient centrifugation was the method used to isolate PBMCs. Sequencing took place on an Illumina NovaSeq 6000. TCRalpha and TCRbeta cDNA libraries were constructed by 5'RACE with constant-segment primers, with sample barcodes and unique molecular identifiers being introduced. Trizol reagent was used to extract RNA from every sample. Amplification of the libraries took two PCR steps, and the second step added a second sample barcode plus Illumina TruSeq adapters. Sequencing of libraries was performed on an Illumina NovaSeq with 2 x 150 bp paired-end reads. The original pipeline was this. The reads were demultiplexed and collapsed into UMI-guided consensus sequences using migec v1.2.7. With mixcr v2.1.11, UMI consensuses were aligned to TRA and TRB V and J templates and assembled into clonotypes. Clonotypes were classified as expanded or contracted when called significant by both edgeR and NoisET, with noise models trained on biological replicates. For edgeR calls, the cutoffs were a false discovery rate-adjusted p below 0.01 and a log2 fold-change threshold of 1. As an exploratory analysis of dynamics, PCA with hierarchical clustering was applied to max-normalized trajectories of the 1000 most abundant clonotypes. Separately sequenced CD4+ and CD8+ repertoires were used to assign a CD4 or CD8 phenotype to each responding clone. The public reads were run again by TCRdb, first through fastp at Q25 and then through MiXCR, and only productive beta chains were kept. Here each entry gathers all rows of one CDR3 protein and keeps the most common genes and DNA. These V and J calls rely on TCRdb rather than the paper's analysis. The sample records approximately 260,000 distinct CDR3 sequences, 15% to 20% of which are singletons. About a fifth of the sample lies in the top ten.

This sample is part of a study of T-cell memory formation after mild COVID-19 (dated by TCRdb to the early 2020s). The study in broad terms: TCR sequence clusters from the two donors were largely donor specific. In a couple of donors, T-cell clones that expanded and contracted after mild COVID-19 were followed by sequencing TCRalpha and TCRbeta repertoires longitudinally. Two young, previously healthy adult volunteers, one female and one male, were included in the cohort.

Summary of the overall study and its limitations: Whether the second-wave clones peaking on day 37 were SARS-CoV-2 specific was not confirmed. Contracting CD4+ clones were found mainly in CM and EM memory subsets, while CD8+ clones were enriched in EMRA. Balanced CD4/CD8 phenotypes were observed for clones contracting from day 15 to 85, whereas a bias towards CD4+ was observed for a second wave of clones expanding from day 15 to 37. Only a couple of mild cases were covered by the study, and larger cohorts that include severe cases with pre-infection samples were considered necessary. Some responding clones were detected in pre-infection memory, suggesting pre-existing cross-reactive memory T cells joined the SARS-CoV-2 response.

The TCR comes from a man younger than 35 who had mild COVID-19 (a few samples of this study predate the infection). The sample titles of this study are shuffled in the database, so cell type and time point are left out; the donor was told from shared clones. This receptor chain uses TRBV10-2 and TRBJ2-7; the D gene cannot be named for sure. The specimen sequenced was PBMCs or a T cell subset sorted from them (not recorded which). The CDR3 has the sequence CASSDLLDEQYF. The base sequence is TGCGCCAGCAGTGACCTGTTAGACGAGCAGTACTTC.